This passage covers 15 T cell receptor beta chains from one sample sequenced in a study of blood T cells in healthy people across ages. The second PCR ran about 6 to 11 cycles with a sample-barcoded 5' primer and J-beta primers. Each CDR3 protein is one row after TCRdb ran MiXCR on the 5' RACE reads. The data show about 1.6 million distinct CDR3 sequences, about 31% seen once. The sequenced sample was blood. These receptors were collected from a woman in her thirties in good health.

This clonotype was seen only a few times. This chain links TRBV5-1 with TRBJ2-1; tentative D call: TRBD2 (5 bases). Looked up from germline, CDR1 is SGHRS and CDR2 is YFSETQ. The CDR3 totals 15 residues. V was trimmed by 5 bases and J by 8 bases, leaving 20 bases between them. The CDR3 region is CASRGWAVGGDEQFF. The CDR3, as DNA: TGCGCCAGCAGAGGGTGGGCGGTTGGAGGCGATGAGCAGTTCTTC.

The rearrangement joins TRBV24-1 to TRBJ2-1; D might be TRBD1 or TRBD2, each matching 6 bases. V lost 2 bases and J lost 9, with 19 bases in between. The CDR3 loop spans 16 amino acids. Germline CDR1 reads KGHDR; CDR2 reads SFDVKD. The CDR3, as DNA: TGTGCCACCAGTGATTCAGCCCAAGGGGGGAAAGGTGAGCAGTTCTTC. Translation gives CATSDSAQGGKGEQFF.

J is TRBJ2-3 and V is TRBV2; 10 bases line up with TRBD2. CDR3 length: 16 residues. Germline V CDR1 and CDR2: SNHLY, FYNNEI. The J segment lost 8 bases and the V segment lost 7 bases, leaving 15 bases of the junction unmatched. Here the CDR3 reads CASTTITSGAGGTQYF. DNA of the CDR3: TGTGCCAGCACCACAATCACTAGCGGGGCAGGGGGTACGCAGTATTTT.

The rearrangement uses TRBV7-3 and TRBJ1-2; 10 bases are a match to TRBD1. Germline CDR1 is SGHTA and CDR2 is FQGTGA. This CDR3 has 15 amino acids. V lost 11 bases to trimming and J lost 2 bases; unmatched junction nucleotides: 11. The CDR3 DNA reads as TGTGCCTCCAGTGAGGGGGACAGGGGAAACTATGGCTACACCTTC. Amino acids: CASSEGDRGNYGYTF.

Ten or more counts support this clonotype. V is TRBV3-1 and J is TRBJ2-1; D gene ambiguous. The CDR3 covers 13 residues. Trimming took off 4 bases at V and 5 bases at J, with 9 bases between the two ends. Germline CDR1 is LGHDT and CDR2 is YNNKEL (reference sequence). The CDR3: CASSPVLNNEQFF. In nucleotides, the CDR3 is TGTGCCAGCAGCCCTGTGCTCAACAATGAGCAGTTCTTC.

The chain employs TRBV29-1 and TRBJ2-7; 11 positions agree with TRBD2. The CDR3 extends over 16 amino acids. V dropped 1 base and J dropped 4; count of bases not matched to a gene: 9. Germline V gene lookup returns CDR1 SQVTM and CDR2 ANQGSEA. The CDR3 loop reads CSVEASLAGGRYEQYF. CDR3 sequence (DNA): TGCAGCGTTGAAGCATCCCTAGCGGGGGGAAGATACGAGCAGTACTTC.

This clonotype has at least ten counts. The rearrangement joins TRBV7-2 to TRBJ2-1; 7 positions agree with TRBD2. CDR1 and CDR2 (germline): SGHTA, FQGNSA. The CDR3 length is 15 residues. V shed 8 bases, J shed 4 bases, and the junction held 11 bases outside the gene matches. The CDR3: CASLMTGGGYNEQFF. The CDR3 nucleotides read TGTGCCAGCCTTATGACCGGGGGAGGGTACAATGAGCAGTTCTTC.

This clonotype was recorded many times. This chain connects TRBV3-1 to TRBJ1-2, with D hard to call. CDR1 and CDR2 from the germline V gene are LGHDT and YNNKEL (reference sequence). The CDR3 length is 13 residues. The V gene lost 2 bases and the J gene lost 7 bases, with 11 bases spanning the gap. CDR3 sequence (DNA): TGTGCCAGCAGCCAAAATCCAGTGAGTGGCTACACCTTC. It encodes CASSQNPVSGYTF.

The J gene is TRBJ2-7, the V gene TRBV28, with 7 bases identical to TRBD2. The CDR3 is 16 residues long. The V gene end was trimmed by 0 bases and the J gene end by 3 bases; junction bases not matched to a gene: 8. CDR1 and CDR2 (germline): MDHEN, SYDVKM. CDR3 in amino acids: CASSLWGGDRGYEQYF. The CDR3 region has the DNA TGTGCCAGCAGTTTATGGGGGGGGGATCGTGGCTACGAGCAGTACTTC.

The J gene is TRBJ1-1, the V gene TRBV2; D not resolved. The germline V gene encodes CDR1 SNHLY and CDR2 FYNNEI. Trimming took off 4 bases at V and 4 bases at J, with 7 bases between the two ends. The CDR3 is 12 residues long. CDR3 residues: CASSGIGTEAFF. The CDR3 DNA sequence: TGTGCCAGCAGTGGCATTGGCACTGAAGCTTTCTTT.

This clonotype has more than one count but fewer than ten. The chain uses TRBV20-1 and TRBJ2-7; 11 nucleotides match TRBD2. The CDR3 has 15 residues. The V and J ends lost 5 bases and 12 bases, in that order; junction bases with no gene match: 18. Germline CDR1 is DFQATT and CDR2 is SNEGSKA (reference sequence). DNA for the CDR3: TGCAGTGCTCCCGACCCGGGGACTAGCGGTGTCCCCGCGTACTTC. Translation: CSAPDPGTSGVPAYF.

A remark on this clonotype: A much larger clone sits a single nucleotide away, making a read error possible. The CDR3 region has the DNA TGCAGCGTTGGGGAAGTGGGGGATGAGCAGTTCTTC. Translated, it gives CSVGEVGDEQFF. The rearrangement links TRBV29-1 to TRBJ2-1; the D gene could be TRBD1 or TRBD2 (5 bases each). This CDR3 has 12 residues. From germline, CDR1 is SQVTM and CDR2 ANQGSEA. V gave up 4 bases and J gave up 8 bases, with 12 bases separating them.

Only one count was recorded for this clonotype. The chain couples TRBV6-1 to TRBJ1-1, with unresolved D. Germline V lookup: CDR1 MNHNS, CDR2 SASEGT. The CDR3 consists of 14 residues. Trimming left V 5 bases short and J 3 bases short, with 13 bases between. The CDR3 bases are TGTGCCAGCAGTCTTCGGTTGGTAGACACTGAAGCTTTCTTT. This translates into CASSLRLVDTEAFF.

V usage is TRBV11-2 and J usage is TRBJ2-7, with D perhaps matching TRBD1 (5 bases). Germline CDR1 SGHAT, CDR2 FQNNGV. The CDR3 covers 13 residues. V was trimmed by 2 bases and J by 5 bases, leaving 10 bases between them. This CDR3 reads CASSLRGIHEQYF. Here the CDR3 DNA reads TGTGCCAGCAGCTTAAGGGGTATACACGAGCAGTACTTC. The full variable domain, rest sourced from reference TRBV11-2 and TRBJ2-7, is EAGVAQSPRYKIIEKRQSVAFWCNPISGHATLYWYQQILGQGPKLLIQFQNNGVVDDSQLPKDRFSAERLKGVDSTLKIQPAKLEDSAVYLCASSLRGIHEQYFGPGTRLTVT.

This clonotype was detected a few times. V is TRBV20-1 and J is TRBJ2-1; D gene unclear. There are 12 residues in the CDR3. Germline V CDR1 and CDR2: DFQATT, SNEGSKA (reference sequence). The V gene lost 4 bases and the J gene lost 6 bases, with 10 bases spanning the gap. The CDR3: CSATLRPNEQFF. The CDR3 DNA follows: TGCAGTGCTACCCTGCGACCCAATGAGCAGTTCTTC.